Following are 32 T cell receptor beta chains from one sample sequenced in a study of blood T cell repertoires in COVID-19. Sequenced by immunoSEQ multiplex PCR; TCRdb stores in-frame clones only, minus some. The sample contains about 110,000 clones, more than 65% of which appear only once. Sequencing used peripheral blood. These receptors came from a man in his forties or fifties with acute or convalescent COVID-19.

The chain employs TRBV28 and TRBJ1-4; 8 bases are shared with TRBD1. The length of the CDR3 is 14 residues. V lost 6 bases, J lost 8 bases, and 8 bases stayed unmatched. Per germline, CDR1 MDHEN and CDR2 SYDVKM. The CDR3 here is CASRPDRVGEKLFF. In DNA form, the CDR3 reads TGTGCCAGCAGACCGGACAGGGTCGGCGAAAAACTGTTTTTT. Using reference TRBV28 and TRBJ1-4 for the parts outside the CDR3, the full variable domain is DVKVTQSSRYLVKRTGEKVFLECVQDMDHENMFWYRQDPGLGLRLIYFSYDVKMKEKGDIPEGYSVSREKKERFSLILESASTNQTSMYLCASRPDRVGEKLFFGSGTQLSVL.

CDR3 loop: CASSYREGDQPQHF. The CDR3 coding sequence is TGTGCCAGCAGTTACAGGGAAGGGGATCAGCCCCAGCATTTT. The chain uses TRBV2 and TRBJ1-5; D possibly corresponds to TRBD1 (6 bases). The length of the CDR3 is 14 residues. The V end was cut by 5 bases, the J end by 5 bases, with 13 bases between. Germline V gene lookup returns CDR1 SNHLY and CDR2 FYNNEI.

CDR3: CASSVTGTTDTQYF. The CDR3 DNA reads TGTGCCAGTAGTGTTACAGGAACCACAGATACGCAGTATTTT. V usage is TRBV19 and J usage is TRBJ2-3; tentatively, D is TRBD1 (5 bases). The CDR3 runs 14 residues. Germline V gives CDR1 LNHDA, CDR2 SQIVND (reference sequence). V was clipped by 5 bases and J by 2 bases, with 11 bases between them. The complete variable domain, with remaining parts taken from reference TRBV19 and TRBJ2-3, reads DGGITQSPKYLFRKEGQNVTLSCEQNLNHDAMYWYRQDPGQGLRLIYYSQIVNDFQKGDIAEGYSVSREKKESFPLTVTSAQKNPTAFYLCASSVTGTTDTQYFGPGTRLTVL.

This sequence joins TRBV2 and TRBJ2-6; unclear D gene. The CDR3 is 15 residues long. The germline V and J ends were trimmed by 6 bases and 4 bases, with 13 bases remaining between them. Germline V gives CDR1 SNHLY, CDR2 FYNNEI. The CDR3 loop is CASSAREPGANVLTF. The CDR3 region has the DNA TGTGCCAGCAGCGCCCGCGAGCCAGGGGCCAACGTCCTGACTTTC.

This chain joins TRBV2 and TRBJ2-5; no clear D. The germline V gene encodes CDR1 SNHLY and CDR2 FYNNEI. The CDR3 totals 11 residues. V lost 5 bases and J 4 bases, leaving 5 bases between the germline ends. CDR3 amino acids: CASSRVETQYF. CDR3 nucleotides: TGTGCCAGCAGTCGAGTAGAGACCCAGTACTTC. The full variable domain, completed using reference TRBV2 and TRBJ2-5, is EPEVTQTPSHQVTQMGQEVILRCVPISNHLYFYWYRQILGQKVEFLVSFYNNEISEKSEIFDDQFSVERPDGSNFTLKIRSTKLEDSAMYFCASSRVETQYFGPGTRLLVL.

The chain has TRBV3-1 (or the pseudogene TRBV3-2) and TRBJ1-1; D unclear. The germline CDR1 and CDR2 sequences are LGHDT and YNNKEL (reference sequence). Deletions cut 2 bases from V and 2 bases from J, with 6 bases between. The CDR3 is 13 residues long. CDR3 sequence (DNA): TGTGCCAGCAGCCAACCTCTCAACACTGAAGCTTTCTTT. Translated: CASSQPLNTEAFF.

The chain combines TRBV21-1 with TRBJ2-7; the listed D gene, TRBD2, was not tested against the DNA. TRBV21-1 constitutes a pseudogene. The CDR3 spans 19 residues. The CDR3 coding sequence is TGTGCCAGCACCACGGAGGAGGTCAAGCAGTCCCATCCAGTATACGAGCAGTACGTC. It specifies CASTTEEVKQSHPVYEQYV.

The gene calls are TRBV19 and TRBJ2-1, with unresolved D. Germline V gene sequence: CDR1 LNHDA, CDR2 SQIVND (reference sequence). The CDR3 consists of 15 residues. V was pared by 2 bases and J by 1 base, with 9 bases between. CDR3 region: CASSIKQTSYNEQFF. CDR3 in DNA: TGTGCCAGTAGTATAAAACAGACGTCCTACAATGAGCAGTTCTTC.

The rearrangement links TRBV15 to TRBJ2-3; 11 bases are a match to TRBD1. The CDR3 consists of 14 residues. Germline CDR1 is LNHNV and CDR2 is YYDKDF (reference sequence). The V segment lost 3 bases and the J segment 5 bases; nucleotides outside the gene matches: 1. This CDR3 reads CATSRGQGEDTQYF. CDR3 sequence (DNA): TGTGCCACCAGCAGGGGACAGGGGGAAGATACGCAGTATTTT.

DNA for the CDR3: TGTGCCAGTAGTATTGTCAGGGGCGGGACAGATACGCAGTATTTT. Protein: CASSIVRGGTDTQYF. This sequence joins TRBV19 and TRBJ2-3; perhaps TRBD1 as D (6 bases). V lost 3 bases and J 3 bases, leaving 13 bases between the germline ends. The germline V gene encodes CDR1 LNHDA and CDR2 SQIVND (reference sequence). CDR3 size: 15 residues.

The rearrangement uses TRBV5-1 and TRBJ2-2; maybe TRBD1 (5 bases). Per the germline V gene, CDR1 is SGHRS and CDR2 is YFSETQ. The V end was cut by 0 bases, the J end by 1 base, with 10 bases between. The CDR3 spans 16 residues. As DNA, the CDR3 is TGCGCCAGCAGCTTGGCCGGTCAGGGGAACACCGGGGAGCTGTTTTTT. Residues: CASSLAGQGNTGELFF.

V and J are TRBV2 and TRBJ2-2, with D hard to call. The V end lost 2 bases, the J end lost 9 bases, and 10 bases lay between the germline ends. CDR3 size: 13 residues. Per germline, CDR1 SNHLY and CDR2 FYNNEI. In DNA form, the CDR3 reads TGTGCCAGCAGTGAAACTACACCCTGGGAGCTGTTTTTT. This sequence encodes CASSETTPWELFF. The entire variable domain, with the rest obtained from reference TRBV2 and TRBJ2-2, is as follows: EPEVTQTPSHQVTQMGQEVILRCVPISNHLYFYWYRQILGQKVEFLVSFYNNEISEKSEIFDDQFSVERPDGSNFTLKIRSTKLEDSAMYFCASSETTPWELFFGEGSRLTVL.

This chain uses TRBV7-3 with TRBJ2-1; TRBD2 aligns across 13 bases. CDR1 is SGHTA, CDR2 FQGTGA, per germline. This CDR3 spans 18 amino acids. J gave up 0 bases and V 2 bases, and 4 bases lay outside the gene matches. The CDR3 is CASSLATSGGSSYNEQFF. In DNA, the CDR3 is TGTGCCAGCAGCTTAGCGACTAGCGGGGGGAGCTCCTACAATGAGCAGTTCTTC.

CDR3 sequence (DNA): TGTGCCAGCAGTTTACTTAGCGGCGGAGCTTTCTTT. As protein: CASSLLSGGAFF. The chain recombines TRBV12-3 or TRBV12-4 with TRBJ1-1; D call uncertain. V was cut by 2 bases and J by 10 bases, with 11 bases left in between. The CDR3 contains 12 residues.

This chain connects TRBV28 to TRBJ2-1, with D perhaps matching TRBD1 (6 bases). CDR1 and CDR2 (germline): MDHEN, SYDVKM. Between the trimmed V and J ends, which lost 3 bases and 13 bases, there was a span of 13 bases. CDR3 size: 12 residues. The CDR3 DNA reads TGTGCCAGCAGTTTGGACAGAAGGGCCCAGTTCTTC. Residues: CASSLDRRAQFF. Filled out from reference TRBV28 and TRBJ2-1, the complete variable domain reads DVKVTQSSRYLVKRTGEKVFLECVQDMDHENMFWYRQDPGLGLRLIYFSYDVKMKEKGDIPEGYSVSREKKERFSLILESASTNQTSMYLCASSLDRRAQFFGPGTRLTVL.

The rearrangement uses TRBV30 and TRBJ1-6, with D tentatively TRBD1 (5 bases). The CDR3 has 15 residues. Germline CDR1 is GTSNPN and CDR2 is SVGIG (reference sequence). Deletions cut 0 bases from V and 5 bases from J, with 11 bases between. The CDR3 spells CAWSVRKGDNSPLHF. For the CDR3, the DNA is TGTGCCTGGAGTGTACGGAAAGGGGATAATTCACCCCTCCACTTT.

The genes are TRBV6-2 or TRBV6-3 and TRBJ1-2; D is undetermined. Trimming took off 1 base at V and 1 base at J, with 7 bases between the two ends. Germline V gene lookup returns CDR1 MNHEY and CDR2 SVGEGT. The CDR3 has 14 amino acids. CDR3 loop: CASSYFTVNYGYTF. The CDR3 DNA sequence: TGTGCCAGCAGTTACTTCACAGTTAACTATGGCTACACCTTC.

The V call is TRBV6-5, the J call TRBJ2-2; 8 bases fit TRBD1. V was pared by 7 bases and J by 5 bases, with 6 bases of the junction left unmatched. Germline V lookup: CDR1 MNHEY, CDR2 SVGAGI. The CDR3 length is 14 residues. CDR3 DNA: TGTGCCAGCATTAACAGGGGGTGGACCGGGGAGCTGTTTTTT. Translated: CASINRGWTGELFF.

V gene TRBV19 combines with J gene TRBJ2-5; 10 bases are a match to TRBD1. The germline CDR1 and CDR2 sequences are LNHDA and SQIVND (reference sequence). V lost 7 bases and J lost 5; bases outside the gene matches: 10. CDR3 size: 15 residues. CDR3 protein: CASTPGGTGDETQYF. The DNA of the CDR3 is TGTGCCAGTACCCCCGGGGGGACAGGGGACGAGACCCAGTACTTC. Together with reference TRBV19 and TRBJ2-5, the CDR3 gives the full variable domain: DGGITQSPKYLFRKEGQNVTLSCEQNLNHDAMYWYRQDPGQGLRLIYYSQIVNDFQKGDIAEGYSVSREKKESFPLTVTSAQKNPTAFYLCASTPGGTGDETQYFGPGTRLLVL.

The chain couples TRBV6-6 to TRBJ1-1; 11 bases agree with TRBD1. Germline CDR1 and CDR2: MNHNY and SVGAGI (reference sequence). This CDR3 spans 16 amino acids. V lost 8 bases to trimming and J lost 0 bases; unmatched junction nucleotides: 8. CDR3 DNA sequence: TGTGCCAGCCTCTCCGGGACAGGGGGTATGAACACTGAAGCTTTCTTT. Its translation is CASLSGTGGMNTEAFF.

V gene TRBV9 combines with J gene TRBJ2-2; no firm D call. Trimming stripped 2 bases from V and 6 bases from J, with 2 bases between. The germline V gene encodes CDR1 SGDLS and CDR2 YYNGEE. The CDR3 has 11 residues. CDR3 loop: CASSVSGELFF. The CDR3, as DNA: TGTGCCAGCAGCGTCTCCGGGGAGCTGTTTTTT. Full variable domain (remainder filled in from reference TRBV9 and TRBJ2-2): DSGVTQTPKHLITATGQRVTLRCSPRSGDLSVYWYQQSLDQGLQFLIQYYNGEERAKGNILERFSAQQFPDLHSELNLSSLELGDSALYFCASSVSGELFFGEGSRLTVL.

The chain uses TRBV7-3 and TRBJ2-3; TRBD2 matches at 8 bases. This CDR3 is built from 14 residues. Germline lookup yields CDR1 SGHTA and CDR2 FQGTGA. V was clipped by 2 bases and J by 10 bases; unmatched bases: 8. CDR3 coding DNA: TGTGCCAGCAGCTTAGGTTCTCAGCGGGGGCCGCAGTATTTT. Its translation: CASSLGSQRGPQYF.

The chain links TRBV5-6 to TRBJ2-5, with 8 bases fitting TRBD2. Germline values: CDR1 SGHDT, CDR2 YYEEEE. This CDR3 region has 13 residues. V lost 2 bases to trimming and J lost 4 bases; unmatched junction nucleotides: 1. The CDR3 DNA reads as TGTGCCAGCAGCTTCGGGAGGGGAGAGACCCAGTACTTC. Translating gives CASSFGRGETQYF.

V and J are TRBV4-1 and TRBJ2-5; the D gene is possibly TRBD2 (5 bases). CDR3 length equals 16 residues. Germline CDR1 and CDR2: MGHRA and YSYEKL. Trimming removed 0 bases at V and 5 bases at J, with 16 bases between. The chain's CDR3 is CASSQDPSGEWETQYF. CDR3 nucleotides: TGCGCCAGCAGCCAAGATCCCTCCGGGGAATGGGAGACCCAGTACTTC.

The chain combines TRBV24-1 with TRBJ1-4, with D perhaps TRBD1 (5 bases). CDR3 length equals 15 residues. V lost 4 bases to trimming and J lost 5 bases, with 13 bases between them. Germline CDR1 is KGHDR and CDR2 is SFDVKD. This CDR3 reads CATSEGQGPNEKLFF. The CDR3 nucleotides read TGTGCCACCAGTGAAGGGCAGGGCCCAAATGAAAAACTGTTTTTT.

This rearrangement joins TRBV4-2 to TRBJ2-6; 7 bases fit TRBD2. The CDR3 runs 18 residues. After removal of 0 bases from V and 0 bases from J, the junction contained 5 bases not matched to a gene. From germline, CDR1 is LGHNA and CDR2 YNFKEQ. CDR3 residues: CASSQEKRGVSGANVLTF. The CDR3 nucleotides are TGTGCCAGCAGCCAAGAAAAGCGGGGTGTCTCTGGGGCCAACGTCCTGACTTTC.

CDR3 DNA sequence: TGTGCCAGCAGTTTTACGACAGGGTTGGCTTTCTTT. Its protein is CASSFTTGLAFF. The chain recombines TRBV12-3 or TRBV12-4 with TRBJ1-1, with 7 bases fitting TRBD1. Losses at the gene ends were 3 bases for V and 11 bases for J; bases not matched to a gene: 6. This CDR3 comprises 12 residues.

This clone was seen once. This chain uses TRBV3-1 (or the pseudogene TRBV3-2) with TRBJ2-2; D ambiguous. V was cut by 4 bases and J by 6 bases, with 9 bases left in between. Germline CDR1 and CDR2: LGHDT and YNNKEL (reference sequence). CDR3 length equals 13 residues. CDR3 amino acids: CASSPFPAGELFF. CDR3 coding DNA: TGTGCCAGCAGCCCCTTCCCGGCCGGGGAGCTGTTTTTT.

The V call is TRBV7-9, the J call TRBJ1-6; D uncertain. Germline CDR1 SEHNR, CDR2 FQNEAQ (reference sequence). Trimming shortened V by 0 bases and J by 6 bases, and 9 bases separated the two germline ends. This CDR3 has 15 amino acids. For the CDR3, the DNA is TGTGCCAGCAGCTTAGCGACGGGTCCTAATTCACCCCTCCACTTT. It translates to CASSLATGPNSPLHF.

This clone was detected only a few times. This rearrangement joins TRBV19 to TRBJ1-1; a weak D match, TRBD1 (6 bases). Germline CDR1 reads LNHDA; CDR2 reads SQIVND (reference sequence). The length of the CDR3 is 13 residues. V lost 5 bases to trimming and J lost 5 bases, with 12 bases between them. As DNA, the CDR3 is TGTGCCAGTAGTTTTAAACAGGGAACTGAAGCTTTCTTT. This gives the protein CASSFKQGTEAFF.

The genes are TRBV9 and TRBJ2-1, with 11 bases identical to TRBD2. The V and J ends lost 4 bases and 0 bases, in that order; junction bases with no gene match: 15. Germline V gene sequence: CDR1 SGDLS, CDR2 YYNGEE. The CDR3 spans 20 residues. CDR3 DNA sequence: TGTGCCAGCAGCTCCAGCAAACTAGCGGGGGACCTTTACTCCTACAATGAGCAGTTCTTC. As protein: CASSSSKLAGDLYSYNEQFF.

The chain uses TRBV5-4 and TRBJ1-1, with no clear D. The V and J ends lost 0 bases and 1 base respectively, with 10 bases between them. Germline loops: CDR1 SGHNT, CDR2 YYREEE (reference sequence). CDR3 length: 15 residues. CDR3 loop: CASSLGAAKNTEAFF. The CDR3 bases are TGTGCCAGCAGCTTGGGGGCAGCAAAGAACACTGAAGCTTTCTTT.